Presented here are 29 T cell receptor beta chains from one specimen sequenced in a study of neurological immune-mediated disorders. Each CDR3 protein is one row after TCRdb ran MiXCR on the 5' RACE reads. The sample includes 55,000 to 65,000 distinct CDR3 sequences, nearly 10% of them seen just once. The sample's time point: longitudinal time-point 2. The sequenced sample was PBMCs. The receptors here all came from a man younger than 45 in good health.

This clonotype was counted ten times or more. V and J are TRBV5-1 and TRBJ1-6; 7 nucleotides line up with TRBD1. Trimming took 6 bases from V and 7 from J; bases not matched to a gene: 13. Germline V CDR1 and CDR2: SGHRS, YFSETQ. The CDR3 loop spans 16 amino acids. CDR3 nucleotides: TGCGCCAGCACCCCGGGACAGCCGGGGCCGAATTCACCCCTCCACTTT. This encodes CASTPGQPGPNSPLHF.

There are many counts of this clonotype. The CDR3 DNA reads as TGTGCCAGCAGTTTAGTGGCAGGGCTCCGATTCACAGATACGCAGTATTTT. Translating gives CASSLVAGLRFTDTQYF. The chain links TRBV28 to TRBJ2-3; D is possibly TRBD1 (5 bases). The CDR3 consists of 17 residues. The germline V and J ends were trimmed by 2 bases and 2 bases, with 17 bases remaining between them. The germline V gene encodes CDR1 MDHEN and CDR2 SYDVKM.

Ten or more counts support this clonotype. This chain links TRBV9 with TRBJ2-1, with TRBD2 as a possible D gene (6 bases). CDR1 is SGDLS and CDR2 is YYNGEE in the germline V gene. The CDR3 extends over 15 amino acids. Trimming stripped 2 bases from V and 6 bases from J, with 15 bases between. The CDR3 DNA reads as TGTGCCAGCAGCGTGGACTACGACTCGGCCAATGAGCAGTTCTTC. This gives the protein CASSVDYDSANEQFF. Full variable domain (outside the CDR3, taken from reference TRBV9 and TRBJ2-1): DSGVTQTPKHLITATGQRVTLRCSPRSGDLSVYWYQQSLDQGLQFLIQYYNGEERAKGNILERFSAQQFPDLHSELNLSSLELGDSALYFCASSVDYDSANEQFFGPGTRLTVL.

The table lists this clonotype with a few counts. The chain is built from TRBV9 and TRBJ1-4, with D maybe TRBD1 (5 bases). Germline lookup yields CDR1 SGDLS and CDR2 YYNGEE. The CDR3 is 15 amino acids. The V end was cut by 3 bases, the J end by 7 bases, with 16 bases between. In DNA, the CDR3 is TGTGCCAGCAGCGCTTTGGGGGTGGGGAGTGAAAAACTGTTTTTT. It encodes CASSALGVGSEKLFF.

The sample holds many counts of this clonotype. This chain uses TRBV9 with TRBJ1-3; TRBD1 agrees at 9 bases. This CDR3 contains 13 residues. Germline V lookup: CDR1 SGDLS, CDR2 YYNGEE. Trimming at V came to 2 bases and at J to 9 bases, leaving 3 bases not matched to a gene. The CDR3 coding sequence is TGTGCCAGCAGCGTCGGGACAGGGTCCACCATATATTTT. It specifies CASSVGTGSTIYF.

This clonotype came up many times. The rearrangement uses TRBV7-8 and TRBJ1-3, with D possibly being TRBD1 (5 bases). V was pared by 7 bases and J by 2 bases, with 12 bases between. Per the germline V gene, CDR1 is SGHVS and CDR2 is FQNEAQ. The CDR3 length is 14 residues. The CDR3 nucleotides read TGTGCCAGCACCCTGCAAGGGGCTGGAAACACCATATATTTT. Amino acids: CASTLQGAGNTIYF.

In this sample, this clonotype turned up many times. This chain uses TRBV28 with TRBJ1-2; D remains ambiguous. The CDR3 is 12 residues long. Germline lookup yields CDR1 MDHEN and CDR2 SYDVKM. V was pared by 6 bases and J by 8 bases, with 13 bases between. CDR3 residues: CASSPPEVGYTF. CDR3 DNA sequence: TGTGCCAGCAGCCCCCCCGAGGTGGGCTACACCTTC.

Ten or more counts support this clonotype. The chain uses TRBV5-1 and TRBJ1-1, with D tentatively TRBD1 (5 bases). Per the germline V gene, CDR1 is SGHRS and CDR2 is YFSETQ. The V end lost 4 bases, the J end lost 3 bases, and 13 bases lay between the germline ends. This CDR3 is 14 amino acids long. For the CDR3, the DNA is TGCGCCAGCAGCGCGGACACGCCTTACACTGAAGCTTTCTTT. As protein: CASSADTPYTEAFF. Using reference TRBV5-1 and TRBJ1-1 for the parts outside the CDR3, the full variable domain is KAGVTQTPRYLIKTRGQQVTLSCSPISGHRSVSWYQQTPGQGLQFLFEYFSETQRNKGNFPGRFSGRQFSNSRSEMNVSTLELGDSALYLCASSADTPYTEAFFGQGTRLTVV.

On this clonotype: This may arise from a read error, as a much more abundant clone is one base away. CDR3 in amino acids: CASMTSGSLRESHEQYF. The CDR3 DNA follows: TGTGCCAGTATGACTAGCGGGTCTCTGAGGGAATCCCACGAGCAGTACTTC. V is TRBV7-2 and J is TRBJ2-7, with 10 bases identical to TRBD2. The germline V gene has CDR1 SGHTA and CDR2 FQGNSA. Trimming took 9 bases from V and 5 from J; bases not matched to a gene: 19. The length of the CDR3 is 17 residues.

At least ten counts were recorded for this clonotype. This rearrangement joins TRBV7-2 to TRBJ2-3; D call uncertain. Germline CDR1 SGHTA, CDR2 FQGNSA. The CDR3 covers 12 residues. Trimming left V 5 bases short and J 2 bases short, with 5 bases between. CDR3 loop: CASSVITDTQYF. CDR3 DNA: TGTGCCAGCAGCGTAATCACAGATACGCAGTATTTT.

This clonotype was counted ten times or more. The chain joins TRBV5-6 to TRBJ2-3, with D unclear. This CDR3 contains 15 residues. Germline V gene sequence: CDR1 SGHDT, CDR2 YYEEEE. The V and J ends lost 2 bases and 0 bases respectively, with 10 bases between them. For the CDR3, the DNA is TGTGCCAGCAGCTTCGGCACTACTAGCACAGATACGCAGTATTTT. Its protein is CASSFGTTSTDTQYF. The full variable domain, with the rest looked up from reference TRBV5-6 and TRBJ2-3, is DAGVTQSPTHLIKTRGQQVTLRCSPKSGHDTVSWYQQALGQGPQFIFQYYEEEERQRGNFPDRFSGHQFPNYSSELNVNALLLGDSALYLCASSFGTTSTDTQYFGPGTRLTVL.

This clonotype was seen repeatedly, ten times or more. The chain combines TRBV4-2 with TRBJ2-7, with a weak D call TRBD2 (5 bases). CDR1 is LGHNA, CDR2 YNFKEQ, per germline. The CDR3 has 16 residues. V was clipped by 6 bases and J by 1 base, with 19 bases between them. The CDR3 DNA sequence: TGTGCCAGCAGTCGCATCCAATTGACGGGATCCTACGAGCAGTACTTC. Residues: CASSRIQLTGSYEQYF.

Ten or more counts support this clonotype. The chain is built from TRBV10-3 and TRBJ2-7; TRBD2 matches at 10 bases. The CDR3 has 17 amino acids. J gave up 0 bases and V 3 bases, and 8 bases lay outside the gene matches. Germline-derived CDR1 and CDR2 are ENHRY and SYGVKD. The CDR3 sequence is CAISDIFGTSDSYEQYF. The CDR3 region has the DNA TGTGCCATCAGTGATATCTTCGGGACTAGCGACTCCTACGAGCAGTACTTC.

This clonotype was seen repeatedly, ten times or more. The rearrangement links TRBV28 to TRBJ2-1; D not certain. This CDR3 is 16 amino acids long. Trimming removed 5 bases at V and 0 bases at J, with 14 bases between. The germline CDR1 and CDR2 sequences are MDHEN and SYDVKM. CDR3 in DNA: TGTGCCAGCAGTCTGAAGAGGATTAGCTCCTACAATGAGCAGTTCTTC. This sequence encodes CASSLKRISSYNEQFF. The full variable domain, in which reference TRBV28 and TRBJ2-1 provide the parts outside the CDR3, is DVKVTQSSRYLVKRTGEKVFLECVQDMDHENMFWYRQDPGLGLRLIYFSYDVKMKEKGDIPEGYSVSREKKERFSLILESASTNQTSMYLCASSLKRISSYNEQFFGPGTRLTVL.

This clonotype was counted only a few times. V gene TRBV20-1 combines with J gene TRBJ1-6; 7 positions agree with TRBD1. CDR3 length: 13 amino acids. J was trimmed by 7 bases and V by 3 bases; bases with no gene match: 3. Germline CDR1 reads DFQATT; CDR2 reads SNEGSKA (reference sequence). DNA of the CDR3: TGCAGTGCTAGTTCAGGGGGGAATTCACCCCTCCACTTT. The encoded protein is CSASSGGNSPLHF.

In this sample, this clonotype turned up many times. The CDR3 is CASSSTGTSGRADTQYF. The CDR3 DNA is TGCGCCAGCAGCTCCACCGGGACTAGCGGGAGAGCAGATACGCAGTATTTT. The chain has TRBV5-1 and TRBJ2-3, with 14 positions matching TRBD2. Losses at the gene ends were 3 bases for V and 4 bases for J; bases not matched to a gene: 7. The CDR3 has 17 residues. Germline V CDR1 and CDR2: SGHRS, YFSETQ.

In its sample, this clonotype was seen many times. The V gene is TRBV20-1, the J gene TRBJ1-4, with 10 bases aligning to TRBD1. Germline V gene sequence: CDR1 DFQATT, CDR2 SNEGSKA (reference sequence). The V segment lost 0 bases and the J segment 6 bases; nucleotides outside the gene matches: 4. CDR3 size: 15 residues. The CDR3 sequence: CSARDRGQGDEKLFF. CDR3 coding DNA: TGCAGTGCTAGAGATCGAGGACAGGGGGATGAAAAACTGTTTTTT.

This clonotype was observed at least ten times. V and J are TRBV5-5 and TRBJ2-7; D gene ambiguous. V shed 2 bases and J shed 2 bases, with 11 bases lying between them. Per the germline V gene, CDR1 is SGHKS and CDR2 is YYEKEE (reference sequence). This CDR3 has 14 amino acids. In nucleotides, the CDR3 is TGTGCCAGCAGCTTACTGCGGATTCCCTACGAGCAGTACTTC. Translating gives CASSLLRIPYEQYF.

V and J are TRBV28 and TRBJ2-7; 7 positions match TRBD2. Germline CDR1 is MDHEN and CDR2 is SYDVKM. V dropped 6 bases and J dropped 7; count of bases not matched to a gene: 15. CDR3 length equals 15 residues. CDR3 DNA: TGTGCCAGCAGGGGCGGAACAGCGGGAAGACGGGAGCAGTACTTC. Protein product: CASRGGTAGRREQYF. Filled out from reference TRBV28 and TRBJ2-7, the complete variable domain reads DVKVTQSSRYLVKRTGEKVFLECVQDMDHENMFWYRQDPGLGLRLIYFSYDVKMKEKGDIPEGYSVSREKKERFSLILESASTNQTSMYLCASRGGTAGRREQYFGPGTRLTVT.

This clonotype was detected ten times or more. The rearrangement uses TRBV5-1 and TRBJ1-1; no clear D. Germline V lookup: CDR1 SGHRS, CDR2 YFSETQ. The germline V and J ends were trimmed by 2 bases and 4 bases, with 12 bases remaining between them. The CDR3 sequence is 14 residues long. The CDR3 DNA reads as TGCGCCAGCAGCTTCGGGTCTGGGAGCACTGAAGCTTTCTTT. Its protein product is CASSFGSGSTEAFF. The full variable domain, its missing parts supplied by reference TRBV5-1 and TRBJ1-1, is KAGVTQTPRYLIKTRGQQVTLSCSPISGHRSVSWYQQTPGQGLQFLFEYFSETQRNKGNFPGRFSGRQFSNSRSEMNVSTLELGDSALYLCASSFGSGSTEAFFGQGTRLTVV.

Ten or more counts support this clonotype. The rearrangement joins TRBV20-1 to TRBJ2-7, with TRBD1 matching 12 bases. Germline V CDR1 and CDR2: DFQATT, SNEGSKA (reference sequence). J was trimmed by 4 bases and V by 6 bases; bases with no gene match: 10. The length of the CDR3 is 15 residues. CDR3 loop: CSAPNPGQGAYEQYF. The DNA for the CDR3 is TGCAGTGCCCCGAACCCGGGACAGGGGGCTTACGAGCAGTACTTC.

This clonotype appeared many times. The chain is built from TRBV28 and TRBJ2-5; 8 bases match TRBD1. The V gene end was trimmed by 2 bases and the J gene end by 5 bases; junction bases not matched to a gene: 10. This CDR3 is built from 16 residues. Germline-derived CDR1 and CDR2 are MDHEN and SYDVKM. In DNA form, the CDR3 reads TGTGCCAGCAGTTTACCAGGGGGCGAGGGAGTGGAGACCCAGTACTTC. Its translation: CASSLPGGEGVETQYF.

This clonotype occurred many times. The J gene is TRBJ1-1, the V gene TRBV20-1; 11 bases line up with TRBD1. Germline values: CDR1 DFQATT, CDR2 SNEGSKA (reference sequence). The CDR3 consists of 16 residues. V trimming: 3 bases; J trimming: 1 base; junction bases outside the gene matches: 7. Written as DNA, the CDR3 is TGCAGTGCTAGCGCCACCGGGACAGGGGGGAACACTGAAGCTTTCTTT. This codes for CSASATGTGGNTEAFF.

This clonotype was observed at least ten times. V and J are TRBV4-1 and TRBJ2-1; tentative D call: TRBD1 (6 bases). The CDR3 sequence is 17 residues long. V lost 1 base and J 7 bases, leaving 20 bases between the germline ends. The germline V gene encodes CDR1 MGHRA and CDR2 YSYEKL. The CDR3 DNA sequence: TGCGCCAGCAGCCAAGGGGAAACAGGGCACCGCAGAAATGAGCAGTTCTTC. It encodes CASSQGETGHRRNEQFF.

This clonotype occurred a few times. This sequence joins TRBV5-5 and TRBJ2-3; D remains ambiguous. The CDR3 has 13 residues. The germline V and J ends were trimmed by 0 bases and 6 bases, with 8 bases remaining between them. Germline lookup yields CDR1 SGHKS and CDR2 YYEKEE (reference sequence). The CDR3: CASSLGGDDTQYF. For the CDR3, the DNA is TGTGCCAGCAGCTTGGGCGGCGACGATACGCAGTATTTT.

This clonotype was recorded many times. J is TRBJ2-2 and V is TRBV5-1, with 7 bases fitting TRBD2. The CDR3 sequence is 15 residues long. The J segment lost 6 bases and the V segment lost 3 bases, leaving 8 bases of the junction unmatched. CDR1 and CDR2 (germline): SGHRS, YFSETQ. The CDR3 protein is CASSWEGSGAGELFF. Here the CDR3 DNA reads TGCGCCAGCAGCTGGGAGGGGTCCGGCGCCGGGGAGCTGTTTTTT.

This clonotype appeared many times. The chain uses TRBV3-1 and TRBJ2-5; D possibly corresponds to TRBD1 (6 bases). CDR3 size: 16 residues. Trimming took off 0 bases at V and 1 base at J, with 12 bases between the two ends. In germline, CDR1 is LGHDT, CDR2 YNNKEL (reference sequence). The CDR3 here is CASSQDLGQIQETQYF. The DNA for the CDR3 is TGTGCCAGCAGCCAAGATTTAGGACAGATCCAAGAGACCCAGTACTTC.

This clonotype was observed at least ten times. The chain carries TRBV4-1 and TRBJ1-2; the D gene is possibly TRBD1 (6 bases). The V and J ends lost 2 bases and 2 bases respectively, with 18 bases between them. Germline-derived CDR1 and CDR2 are MGHRA and YSYEKL. This CDR3 has 17 residues. The CDR3 spells CASSQFGTTDLNYGYTF. CDR3 DNA sequence: TGCGCCAGCAGCCAATTCGGGACAACTGACTTGAACTATGGCTACACCTTC.

This clonotype was picked up many times. The gene calls are TRBV20-1 and TRBJ2-1, with D maybe TRBD2 (6 bases). The CDR3 is made up of 14 amino acids. The V end lost 0 bases, the J end lost 3 bases, and 9 bases lay between the germline ends. The germline V gene encodes CDR1 DFQATT and CDR2 SNEGSKA (reference sequence). CDR3 amino acids: CSAREGLLYNEQFF. In DNA form, the CDR3 reads TGCAGTGCTAGAGAGGGACTCCTCTACAATGAGCAGTTCTTC.